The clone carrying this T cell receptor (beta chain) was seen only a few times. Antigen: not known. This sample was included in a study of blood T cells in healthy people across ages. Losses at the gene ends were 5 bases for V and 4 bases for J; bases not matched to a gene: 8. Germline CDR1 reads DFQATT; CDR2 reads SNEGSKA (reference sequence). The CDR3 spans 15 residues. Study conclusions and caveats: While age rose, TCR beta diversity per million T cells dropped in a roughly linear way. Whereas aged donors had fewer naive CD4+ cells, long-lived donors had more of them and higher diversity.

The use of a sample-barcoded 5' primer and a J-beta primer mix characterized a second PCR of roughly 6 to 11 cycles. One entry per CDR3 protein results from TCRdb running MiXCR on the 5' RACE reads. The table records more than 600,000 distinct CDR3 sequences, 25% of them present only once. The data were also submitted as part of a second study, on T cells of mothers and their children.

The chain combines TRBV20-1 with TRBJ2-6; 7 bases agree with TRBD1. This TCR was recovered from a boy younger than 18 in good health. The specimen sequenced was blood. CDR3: CSAGRQGSGANVLTF. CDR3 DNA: TGCAGTGCTGGGAGACAGGGCTCCGGGGCCAACGTCCTGACTTTC.